This TCR beta chain stems from a study of blood T cell repertoires in COVID-19. Generated by immunoSEQ multiplex PCR, the TCRdb table keeps only in-frame clones and is missing some. The sample carries 80,000 to 100,000 clones, approximately 90% recorded once. The specimen sequenced was peripheral blood. The source of this sequence is a man aged 55 to 70 with acute or convalescent COVID-19.

The CDR3 protein is CASSSGLAGGLSTDTQYF. The CDR3 DNA reads TGTGCCAGCAGCTCCGGACTAGCGGGGGGCCTTAGCACAGATACGCAGTATTTT. The J gene is TRBJ2-3, the V gene TRBV7-9, with 14 bases aligning to TRBD2. From germline, CDR1 is SEHNR and CDR2 FQNEAQ (reference sequence). Trimming removed 4 bases from V and 0 bases from J; junction bases left unmatched: 6. The CDR3 length is 18 residues.